This T cell receptor beta chain appears in the sequencing data of a study of T cell responses to AZD1222 COVID-19 vaccine. Study summary: Combined were second doses at about 4 or about 12 weeks.

The study's findings and limits: Among those given AZD1222, only 5 to 7 were seropositive at baseline. Females made up more of the donors, who were largely white British, and clonal diversity may have come out too low. Repertoires in all cases were sampled only once the peak T cell response had passed.

On this clone: Antigen unknown.

This CDR3 is built from 15 residues. Germline V CDR1 and CDR2: SNHLY, FYNNEI. Trimming left V 6 bases short and J 5 bases short, with 18 bases between. Some clones are missing from TCRdb's copy, which holds only in-frame ones; the method was immunoSEQ multiplex PCR. The table lists almost 35,000 clones, 85% to 90% of them singletons. The J gene is TRBJ2-3, the V gene TRBV2; D may be TRBD1 or TRBD2 (5 bases each). Sequences were derived from peripheral blood, sampled on day 0 of AZD1222 vaccination. The sequence came from an adult in good health. The chain's CDR3 is CASSWGPNLEDTQYF. CDR3 nucleotide sequence: TGTGCCAGCAGCTGGGGACCGAACCTAGAAGATACGCAGTATTTT.